This TCR beta chain was captured in a study of T cell clonotyping in hematopoietic cell transplantation. Time point of the sample: recipient sample about 28 days before transplant, after cytoreduction. Study-wide results and caveats: At the given depth, recipient repertoires were over 97% de novo clonotypes.

This CDR3 spans 13 amino acids. Germline-derived CDR1 and CDR2 are SGHNT and YENEEA. V gave up 5 bases and J gave up 5 bases, with 10 bases separating them. In regard to this clone: The antigen is unknown.

Measured with immunoSEQ multiplex PCR; TCRdb has only the in-frame clones, and not every one. The profile covers about 80,000 clones, with almost 97% appearing a single time and under 2% taken by the ten largest. The sample consisted of peripheral blood mononuclear cells, taken before stem cell transplant. The receptor was derived from a woman aged 45-59 years with acute myeloid leukemia. Some clones in this sample may be carry-over from other donors' samples. The chain links TRBV11-3 to TRBJ2-1; D uncertain. CDR3: CASSLYGNNEQFF. The CDR3 DNA reads as TGTGCCAGCAGCCTTTACGGCAACAATGAGCAGTTCTTC.